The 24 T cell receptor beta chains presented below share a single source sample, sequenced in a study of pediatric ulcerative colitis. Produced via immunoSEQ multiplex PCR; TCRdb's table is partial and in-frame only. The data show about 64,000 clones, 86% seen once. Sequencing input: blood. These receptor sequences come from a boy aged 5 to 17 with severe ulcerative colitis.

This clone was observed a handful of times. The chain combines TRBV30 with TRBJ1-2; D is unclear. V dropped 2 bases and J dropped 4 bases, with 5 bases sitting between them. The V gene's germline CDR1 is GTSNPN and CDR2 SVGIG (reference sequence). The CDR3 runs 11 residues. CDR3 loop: CAWSIGYGYTF. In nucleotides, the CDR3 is TGTGCCTGGAGTATAGGCTATGGCTACACCTTC.

The CDR3 region has the DNA TGTGCCAGCAGCCAAGCCGATAGGAGCGGGAGGTTCGGAGATACGCAGTATTTT. This gives the protein CASSQADRSGRFGDTQYF. The rearrangement joins TRBV4-2 to TRBJ2-3; 9 bases map to TRBD2. Trimming took 1 base from V and 5 from J; bases not matched to a gene: 13. There are 18 residues in the CDR3. Per the germline V gene, CDR1 is LGHNA and CDR2 is YNFKEQ.

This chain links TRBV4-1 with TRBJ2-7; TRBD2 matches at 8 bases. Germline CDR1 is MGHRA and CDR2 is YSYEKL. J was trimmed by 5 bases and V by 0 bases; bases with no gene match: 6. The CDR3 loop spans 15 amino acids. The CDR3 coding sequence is TGCGCCAGCAGCCAAGAGGGACTAGGGTCAGACGAGCAGTACTTC. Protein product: CASSQEGLGSDEQYF.

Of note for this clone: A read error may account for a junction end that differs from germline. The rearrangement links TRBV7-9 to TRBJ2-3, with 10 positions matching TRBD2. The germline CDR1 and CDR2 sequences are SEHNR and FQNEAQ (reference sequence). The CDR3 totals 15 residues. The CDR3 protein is CASSLALAGKGTQYF. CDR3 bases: TGTGCCAGCAGTTTAGCACTAGCGGGAAAGGGTACGCAGTATTTT.

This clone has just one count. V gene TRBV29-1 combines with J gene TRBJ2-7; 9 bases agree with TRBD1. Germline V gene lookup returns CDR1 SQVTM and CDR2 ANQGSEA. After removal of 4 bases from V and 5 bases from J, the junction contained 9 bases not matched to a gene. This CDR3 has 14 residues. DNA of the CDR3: TGCAGCGTTGTCGGCGGGGACAGGGCCCACGAGCAGTACTTC. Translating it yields CSVVGGDRAHEQYF.

CDR3 protein: CASSLLGGASIDYGYTF. The CDR3 nucleotides are TGTGCCAGCAGTTTGCTGGGAGGGGCAAGTATCGACTATGGCTACACCTTC. The chain recombines TRBV28 with TRBJ1-2; D possibly corresponds to TRBD1 (5 bases). CDR1 is MDHEN, CDR2 SYDVKM, per germline. V was pared by 3 bases and J by 3 bases, with 20 bases between. The CDR3 is made up of 17 amino acids.

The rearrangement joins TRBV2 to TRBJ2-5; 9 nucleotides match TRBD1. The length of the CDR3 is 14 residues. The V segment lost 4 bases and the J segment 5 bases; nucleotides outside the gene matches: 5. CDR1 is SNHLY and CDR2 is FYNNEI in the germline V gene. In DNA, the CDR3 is TGTGCCAGCAGTGGGACAGGGGCGAGGGAGACCCAGTACTTC. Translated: CASSGTGARETQYF.

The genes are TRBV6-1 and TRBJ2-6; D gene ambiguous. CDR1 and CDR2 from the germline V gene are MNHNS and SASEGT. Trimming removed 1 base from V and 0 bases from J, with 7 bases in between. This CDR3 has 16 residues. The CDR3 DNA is TGTGCCAGCAGTGAAGATTCCTTCTCTGGGGCCAACGTCCTGACTTTC. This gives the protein CASSEDSFSGANVLTF.

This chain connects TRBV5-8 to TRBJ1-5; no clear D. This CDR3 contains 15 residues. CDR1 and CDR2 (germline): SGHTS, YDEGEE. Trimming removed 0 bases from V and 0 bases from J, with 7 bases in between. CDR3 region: CASSLGQYSNQPQHF. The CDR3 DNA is TGTGCCAGCAGCTTGGGGCAGTATAGCAATCAGCCCCAGCATTTT.

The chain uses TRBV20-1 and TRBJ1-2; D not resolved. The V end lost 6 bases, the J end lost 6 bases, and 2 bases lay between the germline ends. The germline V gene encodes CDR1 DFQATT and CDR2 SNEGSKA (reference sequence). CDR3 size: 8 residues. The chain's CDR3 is CSADGYTF. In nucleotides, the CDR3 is TGCAGTGCGGATGGCTACACCTTC.

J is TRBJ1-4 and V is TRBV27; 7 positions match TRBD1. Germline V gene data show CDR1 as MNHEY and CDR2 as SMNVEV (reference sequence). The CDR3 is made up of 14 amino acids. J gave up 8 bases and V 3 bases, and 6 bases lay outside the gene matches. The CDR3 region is CASSFAGGNEKLFF. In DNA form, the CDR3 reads TGTGCCAGCAGTTTTGCAGGGGGAAACGAAAAACTGTTTTTT.

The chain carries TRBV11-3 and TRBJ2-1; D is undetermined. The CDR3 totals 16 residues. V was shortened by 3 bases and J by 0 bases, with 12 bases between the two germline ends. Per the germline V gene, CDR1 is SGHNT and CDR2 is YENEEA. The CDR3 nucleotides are TGTGCCAGCAGCTTCTCGGCGGAAAGCTCCTACAATGAGCAGTTCTTC. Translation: CASSFSAESSYNEQFF.

In DNA, the CDR3 is TGTGCCAGCAGCTTATTCCCGGGACTACTCACAGATACGCAGTATTTT. Its translation: CASSLFPGLLTDTQYF. V gene TRBV7-6 combines with J gene TRBJ2-3, with 7 bases identical to TRBD2. V trimming: 2 bases; J trimming: 2 bases; junction bases outside the gene matches: 7. Germline V gene lookup returns CDR1 SGHVS and CDR2 FNYEAQ. CDR3 length: 16 amino acids.

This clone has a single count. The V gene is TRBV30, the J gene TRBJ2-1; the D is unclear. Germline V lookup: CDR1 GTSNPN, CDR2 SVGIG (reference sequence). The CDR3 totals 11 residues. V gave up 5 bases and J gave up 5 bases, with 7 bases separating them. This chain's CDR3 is CAWAPNNEQFF. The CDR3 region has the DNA TGTGCCTGGGCCCCCAACAATGAGCAGTTCTTC. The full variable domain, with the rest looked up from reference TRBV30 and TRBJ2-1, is SQTIHQWPATLVQPVGSPLSLECTVEGTSNPNLYWYRQAAGRGLQLLFYSVGIGQISSEVPQNLSASRPQDRQFILSSKKLLLSDSGFYLCAWAPNNEQFFGPGTRLTVL.

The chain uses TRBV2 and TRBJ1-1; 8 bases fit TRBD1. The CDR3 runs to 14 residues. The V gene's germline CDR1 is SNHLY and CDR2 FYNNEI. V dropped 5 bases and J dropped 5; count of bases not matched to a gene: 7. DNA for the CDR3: TGTGCCAGCAGTCAAACAGGGGGGATTACTGAAGCTTTCTTT. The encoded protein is CASSQTGGITEAFF.

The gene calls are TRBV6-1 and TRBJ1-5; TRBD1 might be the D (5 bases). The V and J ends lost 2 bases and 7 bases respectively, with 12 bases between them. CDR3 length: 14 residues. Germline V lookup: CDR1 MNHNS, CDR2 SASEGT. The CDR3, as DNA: TGTGCCAGCAGTGAAACTCAGGGTATCCAGCCCCAGCATTTT. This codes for CASSETQGIQPQHF.

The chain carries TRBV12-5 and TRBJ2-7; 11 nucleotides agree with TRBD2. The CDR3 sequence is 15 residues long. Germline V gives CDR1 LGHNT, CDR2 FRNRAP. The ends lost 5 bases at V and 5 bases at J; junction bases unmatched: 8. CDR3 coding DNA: TGTGCTAGTGGTCCTGGACTAGCGGGTTATGACGAGCAGTACTTC. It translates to CASGPGLAGYDEQYF. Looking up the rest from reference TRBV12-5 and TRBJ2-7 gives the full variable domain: DARVTQTPRHKVTEMGQEVTMRCQPILGHNTVFWYRQTMMQGLELLAYFRNRAPLDDSGMPKDRFSAEMPDATLATLKIQPSEPRDSAVYFCASGPGLAGYDEQYFGPGTRLTVT.

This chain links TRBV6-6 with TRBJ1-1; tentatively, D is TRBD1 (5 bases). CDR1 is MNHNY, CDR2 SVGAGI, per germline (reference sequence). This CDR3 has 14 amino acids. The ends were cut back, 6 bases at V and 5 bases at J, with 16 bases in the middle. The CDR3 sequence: CASRSGLVGTEAFF. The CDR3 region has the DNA TGTGCCAGCAGATCAGGGTTGGTGGGAACTGAAGCTTTCTTT.

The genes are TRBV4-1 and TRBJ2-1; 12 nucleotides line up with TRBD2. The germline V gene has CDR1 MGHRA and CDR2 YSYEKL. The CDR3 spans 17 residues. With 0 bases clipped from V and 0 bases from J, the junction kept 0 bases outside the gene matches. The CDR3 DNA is TGCGCCAGCAGCCAAGAACTAGCGGGGGGCTCCTACAATGAGCAGTTCTTC. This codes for CASSQELAGGSYNEQFF.

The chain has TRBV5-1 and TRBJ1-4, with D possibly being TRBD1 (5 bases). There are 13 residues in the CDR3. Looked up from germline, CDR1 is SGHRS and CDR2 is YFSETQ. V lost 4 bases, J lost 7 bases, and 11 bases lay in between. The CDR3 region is CASSPKGLEKLFF. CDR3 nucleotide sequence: TGCGCCAGCAGCCCAAAGGGACTTGAAAAACTGTTTTTT.

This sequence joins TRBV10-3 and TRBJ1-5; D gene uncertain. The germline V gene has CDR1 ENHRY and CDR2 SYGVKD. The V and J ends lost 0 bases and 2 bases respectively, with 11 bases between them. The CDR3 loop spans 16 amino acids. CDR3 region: CAISESPTAGNQPQHF. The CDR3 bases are TGTGCCATCAGTGAGTCCCCGACGGCCGGCAATCAGCCCCAGCATTTT.

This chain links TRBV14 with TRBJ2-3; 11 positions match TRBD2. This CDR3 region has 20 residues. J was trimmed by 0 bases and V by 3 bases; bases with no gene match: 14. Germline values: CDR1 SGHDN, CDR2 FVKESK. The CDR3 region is CASSHLDLAGGTLSTDTQYF. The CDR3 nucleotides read TGTGCCAGCAGCCATCTGGACCTAGCGGGAGGAACCTTGAGCACAGATACGCAGTATTTT.

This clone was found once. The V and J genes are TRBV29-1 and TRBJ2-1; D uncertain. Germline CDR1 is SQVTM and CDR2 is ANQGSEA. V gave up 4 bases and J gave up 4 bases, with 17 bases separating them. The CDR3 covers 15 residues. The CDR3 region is CSVVSEYEWYNEQFF. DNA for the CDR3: TGCAGCGTTGTCTCGGAGTATGAATGGTACAATGAGCAGTTCTTC.

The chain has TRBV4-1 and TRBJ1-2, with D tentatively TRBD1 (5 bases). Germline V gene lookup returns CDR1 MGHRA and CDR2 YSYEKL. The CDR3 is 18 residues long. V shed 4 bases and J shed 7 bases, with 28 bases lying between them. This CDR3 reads CASSPTYPSIDVRGGYTF. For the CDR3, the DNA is TGCGCCAGCAGCCCTACGTACCCCTCTATAGATGTTAGGGGTGGCTACACCTTC.